The 7 T cell receptor beta chains presented below share a single source sample, sequenced in a study of blood T cell repertoires in COVID-19. This table comes from immunoSEQ multiplex PCR, and its TCRdb copy is limited to in-frame clones, with some not included. Altogether 88,000 or so clones are present, 65% to 90% being singletons, with the ten largest covering approximately 6.8%. What was sequenced was peripheral blood. The receptors here all came from a man aged 60-69 years with acute or convalescent COVID-19.

The CDR3 reads CSAGMEVAEGPNQPQHF. In DNA form, the CDR3 reads TGCAGCGCTGGGATGGAGGTCGCAGAGGGCCCCAATCAGCCCCAGCATTTT. The V call is TRBV29-1, the J call TRBJ1-5, with D uncertain. CDR1 is SQVTM and CDR2 is ANQGSEA in the germline V gene. CDR3 size: 17 residues. V was cut by 7 bases and J by 3 bases, with 25 bases left in between.

The rearrangement uses TRBV7-9 and TRBJ1-2; 7 nucleotides agree with TRBD1. V lost 2 bases, J lost 3 bases, and 9 bases stayed unmatched. The CDR3 spans 16 residues. Germline V gene data show CDR1 as SEHNR and CDR2 as FQNEAQ (reference sequence). CDR3 sequence (DNA): TGTGCCAGCAGCTTACGAGGTTCCGACAGGGACTATGGCTACACCTTC. Translated: CASSLRGSDRDYGYTF.

V and J are TRBV30 and TRBJ1-4; D remains unclear. Trimming left V 2 bases short and J 4 bases short, with 5 bases between. There are 12 residues in the CDR3. Germline V gives CDR1 GTSNPN, CDR2 SVGIG (reference sequence). This CDR3 is CAWSLGNEKLFF. The CDR3 DNA is TGTGCCTGGAGTCTCGGTAATGAAAAACTGTTTTTT.

The V call is TRBV5-1, the J call TRBJ1-4; 9 bases are a match to TRBD1. The CDR3 is 14 amino acids. The junction had 4 bases not matched to a gene; V was cut back by 4 bases and J by 6 bases. The germline gives CDR1 SGHRS, CDR2 YFSETQ. CDR3 sequence (DNA): TGCGCCAGCAGCCCGGGGACAGGGTATGAAAAACTGTTTTTT. Its protein product is CASSPGTGYEKLFF.

The chain has TRBV2 and TRBJ2-7; 7 bases match TRBD2. The CDR3 runs to 16 residues. Germline V CDR1 and CDR2: SNHLY, FYNNEI. The J segment lost 0 bases and the V segment lost 5 bases, leaving 10 bases of the junction unmatched. The CDR3 loop reads CASSPLSGLSSYEQYF. CDR3 DNA: TGTGCCAGCAGTCCACTTAGCGGGTTAAGCTCCTACGAGCAGTACTTC.

J is TRBJ2-1 and V is TRBV29-1; weak D call: TRBD2 (5 bases). The V end lost 7 bases, the J end lost 4 bases, and 11 bases lay between the germline ends. The CDR3 contains 12 residues. The germline gives CDR1 SQVTM, CDR2 ANQGSEA. For the CDR3, the DNA is TGCAGCGCACAGCGGAAATACAATGAGCAGTTCTTC. Its protein is CSAQRKYNEQFF.

The chain couples TRBV29-1 to TRBJ2-1; 10 bases line up with TRBD2. V trimming: 5 bases; J trimming: 7 bases; junction bases outside the gene matches: 11. The CDR3 is made up of 15 amino acids. Germline V gives CDR1 SQVTM, CDR2 ANQGSEA. Here the CDR3 DNA reads TGCAGCGTTCCCGCTAGCGGGAGCCTCCCAAATGAGCAGTTCTTC. This translates into CSVPASGSLPNEQFF.